One sample yielded the 2 T cell receptor beta chains listed below, sequenced in a study of CD8 T cells in Susac syndrome. The authors reverse transcribed roughly 0.5 to 1 ug RNA with random hexamers. MiXCR, applied by TCRdb to the immunoSEQ multiplex PCR reads, yields one record per CDR3 protein. The profile covers 230,000 or so distinct CDR3 sequences, with nearly 97% appearing a single time and roughly 0.1% taken by the ten largest. The source material was CD4+ T cells from PBMCs. The receptors originated from a human donor with multiple sclerosis.

The gene calls are TRBV23-1 and TRBJ1-2; 7 positions agree with TRBD1. TRBV23-1 qualifies as an ORF whose function is uncertain. The CDR3 length is 16 residues. V was clipped by 2 bases and J by 4 bases; unmatched bases: 10. As DNA, the CDR3 is TGCGCCAGCAGTCAAGACAGGGCTATTGGGGGCTATGGCTACACCTTC. It translates to CASSQDRAIGGYGYTF.

J is TRBJ2-4 and V is TRBV7-8; weak D call: TRBD2 (5 bases). The germline V gene encodes CDR1 SGHVS and CDR2 FQNEAQ. V lost 5 bases and J 8 bases, leaving 10 bases between the germline ends. The CDR3 runs 12 residues. The CDR3 nucleotides are TGTGCCAGCAGCATCACCGGGGACATTCAGTACTTC. Encoded protein: CASSITGDIQYF.